The 2 T cell receptor beta chains below come from one sample, sequenced in a study of blood T cell repertoires in COVID-19. Assay used: immunoSEQ multiplex PCR; TCRdb lists only in-frame clones, some missing. The top ten hold more than 4.5% of the sample, which has some 71,000 clones, 90% seen once. Input material: peripheral blood. The receptors shown here come from a man aged 45-65 years with acute or convalescent COVID-19.

This chain links TRBV28 with TRBJ1-2; 10 bases fit TRBD1. The germline V gene encodes CDR1 MDHEN and CDR2 SYDVKM. This CDR3 has 13 amino acids. J lost 8 bases, V lost 2 bases, and 2 bases had no gene match. CDR3 bases: TGTGCCAGCAGTTTAGAGGGACAGGGGGGCTACACCTTC. Amino acids: CASSLEGQGGYTF.

Only a few counts were recorded for this clone. The genes are TRBV6-4 and TRBJ2-1; the D is unclear. The CDR3 is made up of 14 amino acids. Germline V gene sequence: CDR1 MRHNA, CDR2 SNTAGT. Trimming took 4 bases from V and 4 from J, leaving 11 bases between them. Here the CDR3 DNA reads TGTGCCAGCAGTGGCGAGGCGGAGTACAATGAGCAGTTCTTC. Its protein is CASSGEAEYNEQFF.